This T cell receptor beta chain was obtained from a study of cytomegalovirus exposure and HLA in healthy donors. Points on this clone: Its target is not known.

CDR1 KGHSH and CDR2 LQKENI come from the germline V gene. After removal of 3 bases from V and 6 bases from J, the junction contained 13 bases not matched to a gene. CDR3 size: 16 residues. The donors comprised healthy bone marrow donors. Study-wide results and limits: With DRB1 most and HLA-C fewest, TCR association rates differed between HLA loci in a later analysis.

60 Vbeta and 13 Jbeta primers were used in PCR. Using immunoSEQ multiplex PCR, the repertoire was profiled, and TCRdb retains in-frame clones only, with some absent. The table has under 250,000 clones, 70% to 80% seen once. The specimen sequenced was PBMCs. The clonotype was recovered from a woman in her 30s in good health and CMV-seropositive. This chain links TRBV18 with TRBJ1-1, with 7 bases fitting TRBD1. The CDR3 DNA is TGTGCCAGCTCACCTACAAAGGGGGCGGTGAGCCCTGAAGCTTTCTTT. Translating gives CASSPTKGAVSPEAFF.